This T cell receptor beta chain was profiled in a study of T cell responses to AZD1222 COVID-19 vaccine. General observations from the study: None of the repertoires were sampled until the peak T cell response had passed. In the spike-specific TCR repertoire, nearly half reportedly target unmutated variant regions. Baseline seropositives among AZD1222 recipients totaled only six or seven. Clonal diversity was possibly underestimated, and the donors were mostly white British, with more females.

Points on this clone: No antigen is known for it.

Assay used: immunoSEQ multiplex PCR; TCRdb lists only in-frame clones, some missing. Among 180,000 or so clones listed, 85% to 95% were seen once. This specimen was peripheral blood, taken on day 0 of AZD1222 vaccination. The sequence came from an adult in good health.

CDR3 DNA: TGCGCCAGCAGCTTGCTAGGGCAGGGGGACTACAATGAGCAGTTCTTC. Translation: CASSLLGQGDYNEQFF. The rearrangement links TRBV5-1 to TRBJ2-1; TRBD1 aligns across 7 bases. V lost 1 base to trimming and J lost 3 bases; unmatched junction nucleotides: 7. This CDR3 comprises 16 residues. Per germline, CDR1 SGHRS and CDR2 YFSETQ.